These T cell receptor beta chains were read from a single sample in a study of OX40 agonist ivuxolimab in advanced cancers. Sequencing was performed with immunoSEQ multiplex PCR; in TCRdb, only in-frame clones are kept and a portion is missing. In the table there are approximately 80,000 clones, 91% of which are singletons. This specimen consisted of CD4+ or CD8+ T cells sorted from blood, obtained in a trial of the OX40 agonist ivuxolimab. Receptor source: an adult with an advanced solid tumor such as melanoma, head and neck, liver or kidney cancer. The CDR3 runs from the conserved cysteine through the conserved F or W. A D gene is named only where the DNA matches it firmly. Size is stated for part of the rows, as once, few or many counts, or as a class when the clone is expanded.

d_gene	v_gene	abundance	len	j_gene	CDR3nt	CDR3aa
NA	TRBV25-1	NA	14	TRBJ1-4	TGTGCCAGCAGTGAATTGGGATTCGGTGAAAAACTGTTTTTT	CASSELGFGEKLFF
NA	TRBV30	NA	13	TRBJ1-1	TGTGCCTGGAGTGTAACCCGGGGCACTGAAGCTTTCTTT	CAWSVTRGTEAFF
NA	TRBV27	NA	14	TRBJ1-6	TGTGCCAGCAGTCCCCGGCGCCGGGTTTCACCCCTCCACTTT	CASSPRRRVSPLHF
TRBD1	TRBV4-3	NA	17	TRBJ2-3	TGCGCCAGCAGCCAGCTCGACTCAGGGGGTCCCACAGATACGCAGTATTTT	CASSQLDSGGPTDTQYF
NA	TRBV30	few	12	TRBJ1-6	TGTGCCTGGGGTCCCCGCGCCGGGCCCCTCCACTTT	CAWGPRAGPLHF
NA	TRBV19	NA	15	TRBJ1-5	TGTGCCACCAAGGAGGGGATTGGTAGCAATCAGCCCCAGCATTTT	CATKEGIGSNQPQHF
NA	TRBV11-2	NA	15	TRBJ1-2	TGTGCCAGCAGCTCCCCTACGCAGGGCTGGAATGGCTACACCTTC	CASSSPTQGWNGYTF
TRBD1	TRBV15	NA	23	TRBJ2-5	TGTGCCACCAGCAGTCTGGGGGGCGGCAGGGGGCTTGAGTTAAGCCGAGATCAAGAGACCCAGTACTTC	CATSSLGGGRGLELSRDQETQYF
TRBD2	TRBV7-9	once	16	TRBJ2-3	TGTGCCAGCAGCTCAGGACTAGCGGGAGGATACCGAACGCAGTATTTT	CASSSGLAGGYRTQYF
NA	TRBV6-5	NA	14	TRBJ1-1	TGTGCCAGCAGTCACCACGACAGTGCCACTGAAGCTTTCTTT	CASSHHDSATEAFF
NA	TRBV6-5	NA	14	TRBJ1-1	TGTGCCAGCAGTTACTCGAGGGCGAACACTGAAGCTTTCTTT	CASSYSRANTEAFF
TRBD2	TRBV27	NA	13	TRBJ2-7	TGTGCCAGCAGTTTCGGTAGCGGGGACGAGCAGTACTTC	CASSFGSGDEQYF
TRBD2	TRBV6-1	once	18	TRBJ2-1	TGTGCCAGCAGTGAAGCATGGCTAGCGGGAGAAGACTACAATGAGCAGTTCTTC	CASSEAWLAGEDYNEQFF
NA	TRBV6-5	NA	15	TRBJ2-7	TGTGCCAGCAGTTACTCGGACGGGGCTACCTACGAGCAGTACTTC	CASSYSDGATYEQYF
TRBD2	TRBV9	NA	14	TRBJ2-5	TGTGCCAGCAATTTAGCGGGAAGAGAAGAGACCCAGTACTTC	CASNLAGREETQYF
TRBD1	TRBV7-2	NA	15	TRBJ1-1	TGTGCCAGCAGCTTAATGGGACAGGGCCTGAATGAAGCTTTCTTT	CASSLMGQGLNEAFF
NA	TRBV15	NA	15	TRBJ1-2	TGTGCCACCAGCAGCGGCAGGGGCACTAACTATGGCTACACCTTC	CATSSGRGTNYGYTF
NA	TRBV19	NA	13	TRBJ1-5	TGTGCCAGTAGTTCTGGTAGCAATCAGCCCCAGCATTTT	CASSSGSNQPQHF
TRBD1	TRBV27	NA	16	TRBJ1-5	TGTGCCAGCAGTGACAGGGGGACTTATAGCAATCAGCCCCAGCATTTT	CASSDRGTYSNQPQHF
NA	TRBV28	NA	15	TRBJ1-2	TGTGCCAGCAGTTTATGGGGTGAATCGTCCTATGGCTACACCTTC	CASSLWGESSYGYTF
NA	TRBV6-1	NA	13	TRBJ1-5	TGTGCCAGCAGAGGTGGGTCCGGACAGCCCCAGCATTTT	CASRGGSGQPQHF
NA	TRBV6-5	NA	14	TRBJ1-3	TGTGCCAGCAGTGCTAACCCCCTTACCGACACCATATATTTT	CASSANPLTDTIYF
NA	TRBV13	NA	14	TRBJ2-1	TGTGCCAGCAGCTTAGTAAATCCCCACAATGAGCAGTTCTTC	CASSLVNPHNEQFF
NA	TRBV7-9	NA	15	TRBJ1-2	TGTGCCAGCAGCGTACAGGGACTGAGGAACTATGGCTACACCTTC	CASSVQGLRNYGYTF
NA	TRBV9	NA	15	TRBJ1-2	TGTGCCAGCAGCGGGGGCGGGACAAAGGACTATGGCTACACCTTC	CASSGGGTKDYGYTF
TRBD2	TRBV7-3	NA	16	TRBJ2-1	TGTGCCAGCAGCACCCTACCTAGCGGGTCCTACAATGAGCAGTTCTTC	CASSTLPSGSYNEQFF
TRBD1	TRBV15	NA	13	TRBJ1-3	TGTGCCACCAGCAGAGATCCTGGACAGGGGGGGGCCTTT	CATSRDPGQGGAF
NA	TRBV4-1	NA	15	TRBJ1-5	TGCGCCAGCAGCCAAGATGGGGGGGTTGGGCAGCCCCAGCATTTT	CASSQDGGVGQPQHF